This TCR beta chain was recovered during a study of T cell responses to AZD1222 COVID-19 vaccine. Assay: immunoSEQ multiplex PCR; the TCRdb copy retains only in-frame clones and omits some. The sample has about 99,000 clones; about nine tenths are singletons. This clone was seen once. Trimming removed 3 bases from V and 5 bases from J, with 7 bases in between. Germline CDR1 is ENHRY and CDR2 is SYGVKD. This CDR3 comprises 12 residues. The gene calls are TRBV10-3 and TRBJ2-5; D not resolved. The receptor's source is an adult who received the MenACWY meningococcal vaccine as a control. This specimen was peripheral blood, taken 28 days after the second dose of the MenACWY control vaccine. CDR3 sequence reads: CAISDLGETQYF. In DNA form, the CDR3 reads TGTGCCATCAGTGACCTCGGGGAGACCCAGTACTTC.